The sequence of this T cell receptor beta chain was determined in a study of human T cells and chemical hapten exposure. Each CDR3 protein gets one entry after TCRdb re-called the RACE reads with MiXCR. The profile covers 150,000 to 200,000 distinct CDR3 sequences, with about 14% appearing a single time and less than 2% taken by the ten largest. Germline-derived CDR1 and CDR2 are MDHEN and SYDVKM. V was clipped by 8 bases and J by 2 bases; unmatched bases: 6. The CDR3 totals 14 residues. This sample's time point: patch test 1, 2 weeks after DPC sensitization. Stated treatment: therapeutic diphenylcyclopropenone sensitization with weekly scalp DPC.

The TCR comes from a woman aged 25 to 39 with alopecia areata. Some clones in this sample may be carry-over from other donors' samples. The sample was whole blood, taken in connection with sensitization to the hapten diphenylcyclopropenone (DPC). The rearrangement uses TRBV28 and TRBJ1-5; 7 bases match TRBD1. The CDR3 DNA reads as TGTGCCAGCCTCCAAACAGGGGGCAATCAGCCCCAGCATTTT. Its protein product is CASLQTGGNQPQHF.